These 5 T cell receptor beta chains were all obtained from the same sample, sequenced in a study of beta chain features in type 1 diabetes. The investigators reverse transcribed all of the isolated RNA, so they sequenced expressed TCRB transcripts. TCRdb's table, derived via immunoSEQ multiplex PCR, lists solely in-frame clones and lacks some. This table holds 200,000 to 250,000 clones, about 10% found once. Specimen: naive CD4+ T cells from blood. Receptors were obtained from a woman younger than 35 in good health.

The V call is TRBV19, the J call TRBJ2-3, with a tentative D call TRBD2 (6 bases). Germline lookup yields CDR1 LNHDA and CDR2 SQIVND (reference sequence). The CDR3 sequence is 13 residues long. The germline V and J ends were trimmed by 7 bases and 1 base, with 9 bases remaining between them. The CDR3 region has the DNA TGTGCCAGTAAACCTAGCGGCACAGATACGCAGTATTTT. Its protein product is CASKPSGTDTQYF.

CDR3 nucleotide sequence: TGTGCCAGCAGTGAGGGACTAGCGGGGGTCGATGAGCAGTTCTTC. Translated: CASSEGLAGVDEQFF. This sequence joins TRBV2 and TRBJ2-1; 14 bases are shared with TRBD2. Trimming at V came to 3 bases and at J to 8 bases, leaving 3 bases not matched to a gene. The CDR3 runs to 15 residues. Germline V gene data show CDR1 as SNHLY and CDR2 as FYNNEI.

This clone has a count of ten or more. The J gene is TRBJ2-7, the V gene TRBV7-9; tentatively, D is TRBD1 (5 bases). CDR1 is SEHNR and CDR2 is FQNEAQ in the germline V gene (reference sequence). V lost 7 bases and J 5 bases, leaving 15 bases between the germline ends. CDR3 length: 13 residues. CDR3 sequence (DNA): TGTGCCAGCACCCCTAGTGCAGGGCACGAGCAGTACTTC. As protein: CASTPSAGHEQYF.

This clone was seen only a few times. The chain is built from TRBV11-2 and TRBJ1-1; 11 nucleotides line up with TRBD1. The CDR3 loop spans 16 amino acids. Trimming at V came to 4 bases and at J to 3 bases, leaving 7 bases not matched to a gene. CDR1 is SGHAT and CDR2 is FQNNGV in the germline V gene. CDR3 DNA: TGTGCCAGCAGCTCTGGACAGGGGGCGAGGGACACTGAAGCTTTCTTT. Residues: CASSSGQGARDTEAFF.

This chain connects TRBV18 to TRBJ1-4; D remains unclear. The CDR3 contains 12 residues. V was pared by 5 bases and J by 7 bases, with 8 bases between. In germline, CDR1 is KGHSH, CDR2 LQKENI. CDR3 in amino acids: CASSGRGEKLFF. The CDR3 DNA is TGTGCCAGCTCAGGGCGTGGTGAAAAACTGTTTTTT.